One and the same sample provided the 17 T cell receptor beta chains below, sequenced in a study of blood T cell repertoires in COVID-19. Data came from immunoSEQ multiplex PCR; TCRdb stores just in-frame clones and leaves some out. The table records 120,000 or so clones, roughly 84% of them present only once. Material for sequencing was PBMCs or T cells enriched from blood (not recorded which). The receptors derive from a woman under 40 who had recovered from COVID-19.

The rearrangement joins TRBV18 to TRBJ2-3; TRBD2 matches at 10 bases. The V gene's germline CDR1 is KGHSH and CDR2 LQKENI. The CDR3 has 14 residues. With V trimmed by 5 bases and J by 6 bases, 5 bases remained unmatched. The chain's CDR3 is CASSVLAGADTQYF. The CDR3 DNA sequence: TGTGCCAGCTCAGTCCTAGCGGGAGCCGATACGCAGTATTTT.

The rearrangement links TRBV5-1 to TRBJ2-7; 8 positions agree with TRBD1. This CDR3 has 16 amino acids. Germline V gene lookup returns CDR1 SGHRS and CDR2 YFSETQ. V shed 0 bases, J shed 0 bases, and the junction held 5 bases outside the gene matches. This CDR3 reads CASSLGGTGLSYEQYF. Written as DNA, the CDR3 is TGCGCCAGCAGCTTGGGGGGGACAGGCCTCTCCTACGAGCAGTACTTC. The variable domain in full, with the rest retrieved from reference TRBV5-1 and TRBJ2-7, is KAGVTQTPRYLIKTRGQQVTLSCSPISGHRSVSWYQQTPGQGLQFLFEYFSETQRNKGNFPGRFSGRQFSNSRSEMNVSTLELGDSALYLCASSLGGTGLSYEQYFGPGTRLTVT.

J is TRBJ2-7 and V is TRBV5-1; D gene ambiguous. The CDR3 covers 15 residues. Trimming stripped 0 bases from V and 3 bases from J, with 13 bases between. In germline, CDR1 is SGHRS, CDR2 YFSETQ. This CDR3 reads CASSLEYARSYEQYF. The CDR3 coding sequence is TGCGCCAGCAGCTTGGAGTATGCGAGAAGCTACGAGCAGTACTTC. The entire variable domain, with the rest obtained from reference TRBV5-1 and TRBJ2-7, is as follows: KAGVTQTPRYLIKTRGQQVTLSCSPISGHRSVSWYQQTPGQGLQFLFEYFSETQRNKGNFPGRFSGRQFSNSRSEMNVSTLELGDSALYLCASSLEYARSYEQYFGPGTRLTVT.

This clone was observed a few times. The V and J genes are TRBV11-2 and TRBJ2-7; 7 bases are shared with TRBD1. The trim removed 5 bases at V and 0 bases at J, leaving 4 bases unmatched. This CDR3 comprises 14 residues. Per germline, CDR1 SGHAT and CDR2 FQNNGV. CDR3 bases: TGTGCCAGCAGCCCGAACAGGGGCTCCTACGAGCAGTACTTC. Translation gives CASSPNRGSYEQYF.

The chain links TRBV2 to TRBJ1-2, with D hard to call. The germline gives CDR1 SNHLY, CDR2 FYNNEI. The CDR3 length is 13 residues. The V end was cut by 3 bases, the J end by 7 bases, with 12 bases between. The CDR3 reads CASSETKHAGYTF. CDR3 bases: TGTGCCAGCAGTGAGACTAAGCACGCTGGCTACACCTTC.

This chain joins TRBV7-8 and TRBJ2-1; D remains ambiguous. This CDR3 region has 17 residues. Germline values: CDR1 SGHVS, CDR2 FQNEAQ. V lost 1 base, J lost 0 bases, and 13 bases lay in between. CDR3 nucleotide sequence: TGTGCCAGCAGCTTAGAAGTTCCAGGTAGCTCCTACAATGAGCAGTTCTTC. The encoded protein is CASSLEVPGSSYNEQFF. The full variable domain, with the rest looked up from reference TRBV7-8 and TRBJ2-1, is GAGVSQSPRYKVAKRGQDVALRCDPISGHVSLFWYQQALGQGPEFLTYFQNEAQLDKSGLPSDRFFAERPEGSVSTLKIQRTQQEDSAVYLCASSLEVPGSSYNEQFFGPGTRLTVL.

In this sample, this clone turned up once. The chain joins TRBV4-1 to TRBJ1-2; D is perhaps TRBD1 (6 bases). This CDR3 region has 17 residues. In germline, CDR1 is MGHRA, CDR2 YSYEKL. V lost 6 bases and J lost 6, with 26 bases in between. The CDR3 nucleotides are TGCGCCAGCAGACTAAAGGTACAGGGCGCTGGTGATCATGGCTACACCTTC. It is translated as CASRLKVQGAGDHGYTF.

This clone was observed a few times. This sequence joins TRBV30 and TRBJ2-7; TRBD1 matches at 7 bases. The CDR3 spans 13 residues. Germline loops: CDR1 GTSNPN, CDR2 SVGIG (reference sequence). J gave up 3 bases and V 1 base, and 3 bases lay outside the gene matches. In nucleotides, the CDR3 is TGTGCCTGGAGTGAACAGGGGCTCTACGAGCAGTACTTC. Protein sequence: CAWSEQGLYEQYF.

The chain carries TRBV27 and TRBJ1-1; TRBD1 matches at 9 bases. V trimming: 6 bases; J trimming: 1 base; junction bases outside the gene matches: 6. Germline lookup yields CDR1 MNHEY and CDR2 SMNVEV (reference sequence). This CDR3 contains 15 residues. The CDR3 loop is CASRRDRVANTEAFF. CDR3 in DNA: TGTGCCAGCAGACGGGACAGGGTGGCGAACACTGAAGCTTTCTTT.

This clone came up a few times. This rearrangement joins TRBV5-1 to TRBJ2-2, with D maybe TRBD1 (6 bases). The CDR3 spans 15 residues. With 5 bases removed from V and 0 bases from J, the gap between germline ends came to 11 bases. In germline, CDR1 is SGHRS, CDR2 YFSETQ. Written as DNA, the CDR3 is TGCGCCAGCAGGGCCGGGACACCGAACACCGGGGAGCTGTTTTTT. This translates into CASRAGTPNTGELFF.

This clone was seen once. The chain employs TRBV5-1 and TRBJ1-1, with 12 bases lining up with TRBD1. There are 16 residues in the CDR3. Germline V gene data show CDR1 as SGHRS and CDR2 as YFSETQ. Trimming cost V 1 base and J 10 bases; bases outside gene matches: 11. CDR3 sequence: CASSLNPGQGAARAFF. The DNA of the CDR3 is TGCGCCAGCAGCTTGAATCCGGGACAGGGGGCGGCGAGAGCTTTCTTT.

This chain joins TRBV11-2 and TRBJ2-1, with TRBD2 identical over 9 bases. The germline V gene has CDR1 SGHAT and CDR2 FQNNGV. The CDR3 contains 17 residues. Trimming took 4 bases from V and 4 from J; bases not matched to a gene: 11. CDR3 nucleotides: TGTGCCAGCAGCTCATTCCTCATAGCGGGAGAATACAATGAGCAGTTCTTC. As protein: CASSSFLIAGEYNEQFF.

The rearrangement links TRBV5-1 to TRBJ2-1, with 13 bases aligning to TRBD2. CDR1 and CDR2 (germline): SGHRS, YFSETQ. After removal of 3 bases from V and 0 bases from J, the junction contained 6 bases not matched to a gene. The CDR3 is 18 amino acids. Here the CDR3 reads CASSWGLAGNPSYNEQFF. The CDR3 DNA is TGCGCCAGCAGCTGGGGACTAGCGGGAAATCCCTCCTACAATGAGCAGTTCTTC.

The chain has TRBV7-9 and TRBJ2-2, with TRBD2 identical over 7 bases. Germline CDR1 reads SEHNR; CDR2 reads FQNEAQ (reference sequence). V lost 10 bases, J lost 0 bases, and 5 bases stayed unmatched. The CDR3 consists of 14 residues. The CDR3 DNA is TGTGCCAAAGCGGGGAGCGCGAACACCGGGGAGCTGTTTTTT. This codes for CAKAGSANTGELFF.

This rearrangement joins TRBV6-4 to TRBJ2-2; tentative D call: TRBD2 (6 bases). Trimming stripped 2 bases from V and 5 bases from J, with 9 bases between. Germline assignment: CDR1 MRHNA and CDR2 SNTAGT. The CDR3 loop spans 14 amino acids. The DNA of the CDR3 is TGTGCCAGCAGTGACAATGGGGGGACCGGGGAGCTGTTTTTT. This gives the protein CASSDNGGTGELFF.

The chain combines TRBV7-8 with TRBJ1-2; TRBD1 might be the D (6 bases). CDR1 is SGHVS, CDR2 FQNEAQ, per germline. This CDR3 spans 16 amino acids. V lost 5 bases to trimming and J lost 4 bases, with 20 bases between them. CDR3 bases: TGTGCCAGCAGCCTTAGCCTCCAGGGGTCTACCTATGGCTACACCTTC. As protein: CASSLSLQGSTYGYTF.

This chain joins TRBV19 and TRBJ1-5, with D possibly matching TRBD1 (6 bases). CDR3 length equals 15 residues. V shed 5 bases and J shed 0 bases, with 11 bases lying between them. The germline V gene has CDR1 LNHDA and CDR2 SQIVND (reference sequence). The CDR3: CASSWDTDSNQPQHF. The CDR3 DNA follows: TGTGCCAGTAGTTGGGACACCGATAGCAATCAGCCCCAGCATTTT.